The next 16 T cell receptor beta chains were all read from a single sample in a study of T cell clonality in common variable immunodeficiency. Sequencing was performed with immunoSEQ multiplex PCR; in TCRdb, only in-frame clones are kept and a portion is missing. Reported are roughly 79,000 clones, none seen only once; the ten largest carry 0.75% to 1%. Sequenced input: peripheral blood mononuclear cells. These receptors were taken from a person between 18 and 75 years old in good health.

In this sample, this clone turned up many times. The read halts 3 residues ahead of the CDR3 end, with the missing end drawn from the germline J gene. The chain has TRBV4-2 and TRBJ1-1, with 7 bases aligning to TRBD1. Germline loops: CDR1 LGHNA, CDR2 YNFKEQ. The CDR3 loop spans 16 amino acids. Partial CDR3 DNA: TGTGCCAGCAGCCACGTCCTAGGGCAGGGGGAGCCCGAC. Protein sequence: CASSHVLGQGEPD. The full CDR3 protein reads CASSHVLGQGEPDAFF.

This clone was seen repeatedly, ten times or more. CDR3 DNA, as far as it was read: TGTGCCAGCAGAGGGACAGCGAACACCGGGGAG. Encoded protein: CASRGTANTGE. The complete CDR3 protein is CASRGTANTGELFF. The rearrangement joins TRBV28 to TRBJ2-2; 7 bases fit TRBD1. Read sequence stops 3 residues before the CDR3 end, and the germline J gene provides the missing end. Germline V gene sequence: CDR1 MDHEN, CDR2 SYDVKM. The J segment lost 0 bases and the V segment lost 6 bases, leaving 1 base of the junction unmatched. This CDR3 contains 14 residues.

At least ten counts were recorded for this clone. The missing CDR3 end, 3 residues past where the read stops, is filled in from the germline J gene. The rearrangement links TRBV20-1 to TRBJ1-3, with D possibly TRBD1 on 5 matching bases. Trimming left V 6 bases short and J 1 base short, with 10 bases between. CDR1 and CDR2 (germline): DFQATT, SNEGSKA (reference sequence). CDR3 length equals 13 residues. Partial CDR3 DNA: TGCAGTGCCCATCAGGGATCTGGAAACACC. It encodes CSAHQGSGNT. The entire CDR3 protein reads CSAHQGSGNTIYF.

This clone was seen repeatedly, ten times or more. The DNA ends 3 residues before the CDR3 does, and the rest of the CDR3 is filled in from the germline J gene. The rearrangement links TRBV20-1 to TRBJ1-1; TRBD1 might be the D (6 bases). Germline CDR1 and CDR2: DFQATT and SNEGSKA (reference sequence). V was cut by 0 bases and J by 4 bases, with 15 bases left in between. The CDR3 length is 15 residues. Here the CDR3 reads CSARDSRRGGTEAFF. Incomplete CDR3 DNA: TGCAGTGCTAGAGATTCCCGCAGGGGAGGCACTGAA.

In its sample, this clone was seen many times. The CDR3 goes on 3 residues after the read ends, and that part is filled in from the germline J gene. V and J are TRBV28 and TRBJ2-5, with no clear D. Deletions cut 10 bases from V and 0 bases from J, with 15 bases between. CDR3 size: 14 residues. Germline V lookup: CDR1 MDHEN, CDR2 SYDVKM. CDR3 bases read: TGTGCCACTATGTCCAGGCTCTACCAAGAGACC. It yields the protein CATMSRLYQET. The whole CDR3 sequence is CATMSRLYQETQYF.

Worth noting for this clone: Coverage ceases 3 residues before the CDR3 finishes, and the germline J gene fills in the end. The rearrangement joins TRBV7-9 to TRBJ1-4; 9 bases agree with TRBD1. The germline V gene has CDR1 SEHNR and CDR2 FQNEAQ (reference sequence). With 5 bases clipped from V and 8 bases from J, the junction kept 9 bases outside the gene matches. The CDR3 has 15 residues. Incomplete CDR3 DNA: TGTGCCAGCAGCCGCCCCGGGACAGGGACGGAAAAA. Translated: CASSRPGTGTEK. In full, the CDR3 is CASSRPGTGTEKLFF. The full variable domain, with the rest looked up from reference TRBV7-9 and TRBJ1-4, is DTGVSQNPRHKITKRGQNVTFRCDPISEHNRLYWYRQTLGQGPEFLTYFQNEAQLEKSRLLSDRFSAERPKGSFSTLEIQRTEQGDSAMYLCASSRPGTGTEKLFFGSGTQLSVL.

The sample holds many counts of this clone. With the read ending 3 residues before the CDR3 end, the germline J gene is used to fill in that end. J is TRBJ2-3 and V is TRBV20-1, with 9 bases matching TRBD2. Looked up from germline, CDR1 is DFQATT and CDR2 is SNEGSKA (reference sequence). Trimming at V came to 3 bases and at J to 3 bases, leaving 7 bases not matched to a gene. The CDR3 has 15 residues. The part of the CDR3 DNA that was read is TGCAGTGCTAGGGTCATAGCGGGAGTTACAGATACG. Amino acid sequence: CSARVIAGVTDT. The full-length CDR3 reads as CSARVIAGVTDTQYF.

This clone was seen ten or more times. Read sequence stops 3 residues before the CDR3 end, and the germline J gene provides the missing end. The rearrangement uses TRBV19 and TRBJ2-7; TRBD1 matches at 8 bases. The CDR3 totals 14 residues. Trimming removed 5 bases from V and 0 bases from J; junction bases left unmatched: 3. The germline CDR1 and CDR2 sequences are LNHDA and SQIVND (reference sequence). Incomplete CDR3 DNA: TGTGCCAGTAGTGTACAGGGGGTCTCCTACGAG. This gives the protein CASSVQGVSYE. Given in full, the CDR3 is CASSVQGVSYEQYF.

This clone was recorded many times. Coverage ceases 3 residues before the CDR3 finishes, and the germline J gene fills in the end. The chain employs TRBV11-3 and TRBJ2-3; no clear D gene. The CDR3 totals 13 residues. Germline V gene sequence: CDR1 SGHNT, CDR2 YENEEA. V was shortened by 2 bases and J by 2 bases, with 5 bases between the two germline ends. The CDR3 is CASSLIYTDTQYF. The sequenced CDR3 bases are TGTGCCAGCAGCTTAATCTACACAGATACG.

This clone was found many times. The CDR3 goes on 3 residues after the read ends, and that part is filled in from the germline J gene. The V and J genes are TRBV7-3 and TRBJ2-2; D might be TRBD2 (7 bases). The CDR3 runs to 16 residues. Between the trimmed V and J ends, which lost 5 bases and 6 bases, there was a span of 19 bases. The V gene's germline CDR1 is SGHTA and CDR2 FQGTGA. The CDR3 DNA, read in part, is TGTGCCAGCAGCCCCACGGGGGGCGCTTTGGCCGGGGAG. Encoded protein: CASSPTGGALAGE. The whole CDR3 region reads CASSPTGGALAGELFF.

Many counts were recorded for this clone. Read data end 3 residues before the CDR3 end; the end is taken from the germline J gene. The chain links TRBV7-6 to TRBJ2-7, with a weak D call TRBD1 (6 bases). With 1 base removed from V and 0 bases from J, the gap between germline ends came to 10 bases. The CDR3 covers 15 residues. CDR1 SGHVS and CDR2 FNYEAQ come from the germline V gene. The part of the CDR3 DNA that was read is TGTGCCAGCAGCTTAGGGACAGAAAGCTCCTACGAG. This translates into CASSLGTESSYE. The whole CDR3 sequence is CASSLGTESSYEQYF. Full variable domain (missing parts from reference TRBV7-6 and TRBJ2-7): GAGVSQSPRYKVTKRGQDVALRCDPISGHVSLYWYRQALGQGPEFLTYFNYEAQQDKSGLPNDRFSAERPEGSISTLTIQRTEQRDSAMYRCASSLGTESSYEQYFGPGTRLTVT.

This clone was observed many times. Sequencing ends 3 residues short of the CDR3 end; the germline J gene provides the rest. The J gene is TRBJ1-4, the V gene TRBV29-1; 9 positions match TRBD1. V lost 3 bases, J lost 7 bases, and 9 bases stayed unmatched. Germline values: CDR1 SQVTM, CDR2 ANQGSEA. This CDR3 has 15 amino acids. The CDR3 DNA, read in part, is TGCAGCGTTGAGGTCTTACAGGGGGCGGGTGAAAAA. As protein: CSVEVLQGAGEK. The CDR3 in full is CSVEVLQGAGEKLFF.

This clone was observed many times. The read gets to within 3 residues of the CDR3 end, and the germline J gene fills in the rest. The J gene is TRBJ2-7, the V gene TRBV11-3; no clear D. In germline, CDR1 is SGHNT, CDR2 YENEEA. This CDR3 comprises 13 residues. V lost 2 bases to trimming and J lost 2 bases, with 7 bases between them. This chain's CDR3 is CASSLHLTYEQYF. The sequenced CDR3 bases are TGTGCCAGCAGCTTACACCTAACCTACGAG.

This clone came up many times. The read finishes 3 residues shy of the CDR3 end, and the germline J gene is used to complete it. The chain has TRBV7-9 and TRBJ2-7; 7 bases fit TRBD2. Germline V CDR1 and CDR2: SEHNR, FQNEAQ (reference sequence). Trimming at V came to 4 bases and at J to 3 bases, leaving 9 bases not matched to a gene. The CDR3 extends over 15 amino acids. The CDR3 DNA, read in part, is TGTGCCAGCAGCTGGTTTGAGGGAGGGGACTACGAG. Translation: CASSWFEGGDYE. The full CDR3 is CASSWFEGGDYEQYF.

This clone has ten or more counts. Read coverage stops 3 residues before the CDR3 terminus; the germline J gene supplies the remainder. The rearrangement joins TRBV19 to TRBJ2-3, with 10 nucleotides matching TRBD2. Germline V gene data show CDR1 as LNHDA and CDR2 as SQIVND (reference sequence). V lost 3 bases to trimming and J lost 0 bases; unmatched junction nucleotides: 0. The CDR3 sequence is 15 residues long. The sequenced CDR3 bases are TGTGCCAGTAGTATGGGACTAGCGAGCACAGATACG. Residues: CASSMGLASTDT. The whole CDR3 is CASSMGLASTDTQYF.

This clone was observed many times. With the read ending 3 residues before the CDR3 end, the germline J gene is used to fill in that end. The rearrangement links TRBV29-1 to TRBJ1-1, with TRBD1 as a possible D gene (5 bases). V dropped 4 bases and J dropped 2 bases, with 20 bases sitting between them. The CDR3 has 16 amino acids. Germline V gene data show CDR1 as SQVTM and CDR2 as ANQGSEA. The CDR3 bases that were read are TGCAGCGTTGCAGGGTCCACTGTCGGTTTAAACACTGAA. Protein product: CSVAGSTVGLNTE. The whole CDR3 protein is CSVAGSTVGLNTEAFF.